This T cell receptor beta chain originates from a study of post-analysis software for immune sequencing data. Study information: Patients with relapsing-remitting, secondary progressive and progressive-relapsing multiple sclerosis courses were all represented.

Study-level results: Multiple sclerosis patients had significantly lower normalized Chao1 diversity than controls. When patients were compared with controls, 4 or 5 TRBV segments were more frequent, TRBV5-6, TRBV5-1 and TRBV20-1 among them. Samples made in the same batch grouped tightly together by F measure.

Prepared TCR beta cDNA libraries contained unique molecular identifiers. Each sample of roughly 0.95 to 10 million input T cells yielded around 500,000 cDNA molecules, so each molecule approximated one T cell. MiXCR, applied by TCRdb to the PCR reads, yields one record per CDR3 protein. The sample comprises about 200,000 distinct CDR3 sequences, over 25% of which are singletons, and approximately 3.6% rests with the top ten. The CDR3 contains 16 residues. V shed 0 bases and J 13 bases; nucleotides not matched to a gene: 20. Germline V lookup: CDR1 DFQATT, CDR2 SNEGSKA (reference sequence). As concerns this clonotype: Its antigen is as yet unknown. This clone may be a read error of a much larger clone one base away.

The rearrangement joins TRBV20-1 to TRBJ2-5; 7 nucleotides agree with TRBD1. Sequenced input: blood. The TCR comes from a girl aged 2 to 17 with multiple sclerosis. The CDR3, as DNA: TGCAGTGCTAGAGACTCAACAGGGGCGAAGAACTACGAGCGGTACTTC. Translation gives CSARDSTGAKNYERYF.